This TCR beta chain was identified in a study of shared clonotypes between healthy human individuals. Study-level information: Each donor had three CD4 naive, three CD4 memory, two CD8 naive and one CD8 memory plate. Broader study findings: The study drew on few donors, limiting represented genetic and exposure-history diversity.

A word on this clone: Antigen unknown.

The CDR3 totals 15 residues. Losses at the gene ends were 7 bases for V and 0 bases for J; bases not matched to a gene: 6. CDR1 is MDHEN and CDR2 is SYDVKM in the germline V gene. The repertoire was sequenced with immunoSEQ multiplex PCR; TCRdb's copy has only in-frame clones and lacks some. Of approximately 2.5 million clones listed, roughly 93% were seen once; the top ten hold about 0.38%. Splitting the CD4+ cells yielded a CD45RA+ naive subset and a CD45RA-negative memory subset. The rearrangement joins TRBV28 to TRBJ2-7; 10 bases map to TRBD2. This TCR was sampled from a man aged 18 to 35 in good health. Some clones in this sample may be carry-over from other donors' samples. Sequencing used naive CD4+ T cells from PBMCs. Subset meaning: CD45RA+ positively selected. CDR3 residues: CASTATSGYSYEQYF. In DNA form, the CDR3 reads TGTGCCAGCACGGCGACTAGCGGGTACTCCTACGAGCAGTACTTC.